Sequencing of this T cell receptor beta chain was carried out in a study of cytomegalovirus exposure and HLA in healthy donors. Study as a whole: Within an early data release were 80 million to 90 million unique TCRs drawn from HLA-typed donors.

A multiplex PCR was run with 60 Vbeta primers and 13 Jbeta primers. TCRdb's copy holds only in-frame clones and misses some; the assay was immunoSEQ multiplex PCR. Of about 110,000 clones listed, approximately 74% are singletons. This CDR3 is built from 14 residues. From germline, CDR1 is SNHLY and CDR2 FYNNEI. After removal of 7 bases from V and 6 bases from J, the junction contained 11 bases not matched to a gene. The J gene is TRBJ1-2, the V gene TRBV2, with 7 bases that match TRBD1. This TCR was recovered from a woman aged 40-49 years in good health and CMV-seropositive. Sequences were obtained from PBMCs. The CDR3 spells CASNSQGRGHGYTF. The CDR3 region has the DNA TGTGCCAGCAACTCACAGGGGAGAGGGCATGGCTACACCTTC. The whole variable domain, filled in from reference TRBV2 and TRBJ1-2, reads EPEVTQTPSHQVTQMGQEVILRCVPISNHLYFYWYRQILGQKVEFLVSFYNNEISEKSEIFDDQFSVERPDGSNFTLKIRSTKLEDSAMYFCASNSQGRGHGYTFGSGTRLTVV.